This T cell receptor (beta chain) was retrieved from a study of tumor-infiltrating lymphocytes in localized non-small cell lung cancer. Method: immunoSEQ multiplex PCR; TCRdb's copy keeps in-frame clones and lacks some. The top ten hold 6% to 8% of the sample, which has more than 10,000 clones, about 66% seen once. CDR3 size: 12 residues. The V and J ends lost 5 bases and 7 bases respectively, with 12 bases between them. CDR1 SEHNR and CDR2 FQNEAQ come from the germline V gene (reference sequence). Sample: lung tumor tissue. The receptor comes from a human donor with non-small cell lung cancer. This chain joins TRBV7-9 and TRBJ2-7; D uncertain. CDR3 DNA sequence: TGTGCCAGCAGCAGACCGGTCGGGGAGCAGTACTTC. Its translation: CASSRPVGEQYF.